Listed here are 12 T cell receptor beta chains from one sample, sequenced in a study of long-term antiretroviral therapy in people with HIV. Survey level was the resolution at which the v3.0 immunoSEQ assay ran. Profiling relied on immunoSEQ multiplex PCR, and the TCRdb table lists in-frame clones only, not all of them. This sample has some 20,000 clones, with around 80% found just once. The specimen comprised unsorted PBMCs, sampled at the start of antiretroviral therapy, before treatment. The receptor set was obtained from a woman aged 40 to 50 with HIV.

This chain links TRBV10-1 with TRBJ2-7; 8 bases map to TRBD1. Germline lookup yields CDR1 WNHNN and CDR2 SYGVQD (reference sequence). Trimming took 6 bases from V and 2 from J; bases not matched to a gene: 18. This CDR3 spans 18 amino acids. CDR3 amino acids: CASRSSPEGQVPTYEQYF. In DNA form, the CDR3 reads TGCGCCAGCAGATCATCGCCCGAGGGACAGGTGCCGACCTACGAGCAGTACTTC.

The chain has TRBV27 and TRBJ1-6; perhaps TRBD1 as D (5 bases). The CDR3 has 14 residues. Deletions cut 0 bases from V and 7 bases from J, with 7 bases between. Germline CDR1 MNHEY, CDR2 SMNVEV (reference sequence). CDR3 sequence reads: CASSLSEGNSPLHF. CDR3 nucleotide sequence: TGTGCCAGCAGTTTATCGGAGGGGAATTCACCCCTCCACTTT.

The V and J genes are TRBV18 and TRBJ1-4, with D tentatively TRBD1 (5 bases). Trimming cost V 3 bases and J 2 bases, with 7 bases left between them. In germline, CDR1 is KGHSH, CDR2 LQKENI. CDR3 length: 14 residues. This CDR3 reads CASSPRGTNEKLFF. Written as DNA, the CDR3 is TGTGCCAGCTCACCCCGGGGGACTAATGAAAAACTGTTTTTT.

The J gene is TRBJ1-2, the V gene TRBV27, with TRBD1 as a possible D gene (5 bases). The germline V gene encodes CDR1 MNHEY and CDR2 SMNVEV (reference sequence). The CDR3 sequence is 12 residues long. With 2 bases removed from V and 5 bases from J, the gap between germline ends came to 6 bases. Here the CDR3 reads CASSLEGYGYTF. The CDR3 region has the DNA TGTGCCAGCAGTTTAGAGGGGTATGGCTACACCTTC.

The V and J genes are TRBV6-4 and TRBJ1-1; 7 nucleotides line up with TRBD1. The CDR3 is 17 amino acids. Trimming took 2 bases from V and 7 from J; bases not matched to a gene: 16. Germline assignment: CDR1 MRHNA and CDR2 SNTAGT. Here the CDR3 reads CASSDPIFQGEEGEAFF. Here the CDR3 DNA reads TGTGCCAGCAGTGACCCTATTTTCCAGGGGGAAGAAGGTGAAGCTTTCTTT.

The genes are TRBV9 and TRBJ2-1, with 13 bases lining up with TRBD2. Germline lookup yields CDR1 SGDLS and CDR2 YYNGEE. The junction had 17 bases not matched to a gene; V was cut back by 3 bases and J by 2 bases. The CDR3 totals 21 residues. CDR3 sequence (DNA): TGTGCCAGCAGCGCCCCCTCGTCCCGTCGACTAGCGGGGGGTCCCTACAATGAGCAGTTCTTC. This gives the protein CASSAPSSRRLAGGPYNEQFF. The complete variable domain, with remaining parts taken from reference TRBV9 and TRBJ2-1, reads DSGVTQTPKHLITATGQRVTLRCSPRSGDLSVYWYQQSLDQGLQFLIQYYNGEERAKGNILERFSAQQFPDLHSELNLSSLELGDSALYFCASSAPSSRRLAGGPYNEQFFGPGTRLTVL.

Written as DNA, the CDR3 is TGTGCCAGCAGTCCTCAGACAGGGTCCAGCGAGCAGTACTTC. Its protein product is CASSPQTGSSEQYF. The chain joins TRBV27 to TRBJ2-7, with TRBD1 matching over 7 bases. From germline, CDR1 is MNHEY and CDR2 SMNVEV (reference sequence). The CDR3 spans 14 residues. Trimming took 5 bases from V and 6 from J; bases not matched to a gene: 10.

This clone was observed once. The chain employs TRBV5-1 and TRBJ2-7; 8 bases are shared with TRBD2. Germline CDR1 is SGHRS and CDR2 is YFSETQ. V trimming: 3 bases; J trimming: 6 bases; junction bases outside the gene matches: 14. CDR3 length equals 16 residues. This CDR3 is CASSSGHWTSSGEQYF. The CDR3 nucleotides are TGCGCCAGCAGCTCGGGACACTGGACTAGCTCCGGCGAGCAGTACTTC.

This chain uses TRBV30 with TRBJ2-2, with 9 bases that match TRBD2. V trimming: 0 bases; J trimming: 7 bases; junction bases outside the gene matches: 9. Germline values: CDR1 GTSNPN, CDR2 SVGIG (reference sequence). The CDR3 length is 16 residues. DNA of the CDR3: TGTGCCTGGAGTGTAGGGAGCGGGGGGTTTGACGGGGAGCTGTTTTTT. Its translation: CAWSVGSGGFDGELFF.

The chain employs TRBV7-2 and TRBJ2-7, with 11 positions matching TRBD2. From germline, CDR1 is SGHTA and CDR2 FQGNSA. CDR3 length: 15 amino acids. J lost 3 bases, V lost 6 bases, and 7 bases had no gene match. The CDR3 nucleotides are TGTGCCAGCAGGGAAACTAGCGGGGGTCGCTACGAGCAGTACTTC. This gives the protein CASRETSGGRYEQYF.

This CDR3 reads CASSVTGGAGGQYF. The CDR3 DNA is TGTGCCAGCAGCGTTACAGGGGGCGCAGGCGGGCAGTACTTC. V is TRBV9 and J is TRBJ2-7; TRBD1 agrees at 9 bases. Germline V gene data show CDR1 as SGDLS and CDR2 as YYNGEE. With V trimmed by 2 bases and J by 9 bases, 9 bases remained unmatched. The CDR3 has 14 amino acids.

The chain joins TRBV20-1 to TRBJ1-2, with 8 bases lining up with TRBD1. This CDR3 is built from 11 residues. Germline V CDR1 and CDR2: DFQATT, SNEGSKA (reference sequence). V shed 6 bases, J shed 7 bases, and the junction held 4 bases outside the gene matches. CDR3: CSAQGAAGYTF. The CDR3 nucleotides read TGCAGTGCGCAGGGGGCTGCTGGCTACACCTTC.